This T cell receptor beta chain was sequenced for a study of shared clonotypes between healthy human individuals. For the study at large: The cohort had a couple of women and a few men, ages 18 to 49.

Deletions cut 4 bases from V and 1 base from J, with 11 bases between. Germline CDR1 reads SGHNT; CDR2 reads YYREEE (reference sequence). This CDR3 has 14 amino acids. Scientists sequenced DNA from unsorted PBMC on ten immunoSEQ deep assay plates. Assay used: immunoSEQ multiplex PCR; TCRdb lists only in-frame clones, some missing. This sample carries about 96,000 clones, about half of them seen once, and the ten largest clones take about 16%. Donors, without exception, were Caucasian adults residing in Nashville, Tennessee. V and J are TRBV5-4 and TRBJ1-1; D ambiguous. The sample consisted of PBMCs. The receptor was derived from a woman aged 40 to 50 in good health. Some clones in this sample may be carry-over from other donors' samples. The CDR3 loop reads CASSPEGGNTEAFF. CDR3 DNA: TGTGCCAGCAGCCCCGAGGGAGGGAACACTGAAGCTTTCTTT.